The clone carrying this T cell receptor beta chain was detected only once. Seattle enrolled patients during active infection and tracked them longitudinally. As processed by the authors: Amplification from reference gene primers served as the basis for estimated nucleated cell counts. Produced via immunoSEQ multiplex PCR; TCRdb's table is partial and in-frame only. V, J and clone size reflect that table, while D and trimming were determined from the DNA. Seen here are 140,000 or so clones, about nine tenths observed once, and the top ten hold over 2%. These data are taken from a study of blood T cell repertoires in COVID-19. Germline loops: CDR1 SGHRS, CDR2 YFSETQ. With 0 bases removed from V and 0 bases from J, the gap between germline ends came to 7 bases. The CDR3 sequence is 15 residues long.

This clonotype was obtained from a human donor with COVID-19, enrolled during active disease. The donor label of this sample is uncertain. The source material was peripheral blood. The gene calls are TRBV5-1 and TRBJ2-1, with D perhaps TRBD1 (5 bases). CDR3 region: CASSLVQGSYNEQFF. CDR3 DNA: TGCGCCAGCAGCTTGGTCCAGGGCTCCTACAATGAGCAGTTCTTC.